This entry is about one T cell receptor (beta chain). The antigen is undetermined. This specimen belongs to a study of cytomegalovirus exposure and HLA in healthy donors. The primer mix had 60 Vbeta and 13 Jbeta primers. This table comes from immunoSEQ multiplex PCR, and its TCRdb copy is limited to in-frame clones, with some not included. The sample has around 210,000 clones, approximately 78% seen once. The J segment lost 3 bases and the V segment lost 4 bases, leaving 10 bases of the junction unmatched. The CDR3 is 16 residues long. Germline CDR1 reads LNHDA; CDR2 reads SQIVND (reference sequence). Findings and caveats of the study: The sole available immune exposure information was CMV serostatus.

This receptor was taken from a woman in her forties in good health and CMV-seronegative. The chain recombines TRBV19 with TRBJ2-7; the match to TRBD2 covers 9 bases. The sequencing sample was made of PBMCs. The CDR3, as DNA: TGTGCCAGTAGTACCCCTCTACTAGCGGGCCACTACGAGCAGTACTTC. It yields the protein CASSTPLLAGHYEQYF.